The 2 T cell receptor beta chains given below trace back to one sample, sequenced in a study of cytomegalovirus exposure and HLA in healthy donors (dated by TCRdb to about 2017). Library creation used the immunoSEQ multiplex PCR assay. The multiplex PCR relied on a mix of 60 forward primers for TCR Vbeta segments and 13 reverse primers for TCR Jbeta segments. TCRdb provides this immuneACCESS table in a form limited to in-frame rearrangements. Some clones are lacking; in checked studies, under half of them reflect an unresolved V gene, and why the rest are absent is not known. The sample has 120,000 or so clones on record, about three quarters of them singletons. Approximately 3.6% of the sample lies in the top ten. Sequencing used PBMCs. All receptors derive from a man aged 25-45 years in good health and CMV-seronegative.

The rearrangement links TRBV27 to TRBJ1-1; no firm D call. Trimming cost V 2 bases and J 2 bases, with 9 bases left between them. Germline CDR1 reads MNHEY; CDR2 reads SMNVEV (reference sequence). This CDR3 is built from 14 residues. The CDR3 DNA is TGTGCCAGCAGTTTAGCGTTAGTAAACACTGAAGCTTTCTTT. Amino acid sequence: CASSLALVNTEAFF.

As for this clone: The CDR3 end shows no conserved phenylalanine or tryptophan, and so a read error is likely. The rearrangement links TRBV5-1 to TRBJ1-2; D perhaps matches TRBD1 (6 bases). V was shortened by 7 bases and J by 6 bases, with 16 bases between the two germline ends. Looked up from germline, CDR1 is SGHRS and CDR2 is YFSETQ. The CDR3 has 13 residues. The CDR3: CASSHQQGNGYTL. The CDR3 nucleotides are TGCGCCAGCTCCCACCAACAGGGTAATGGCTACACCCTC.